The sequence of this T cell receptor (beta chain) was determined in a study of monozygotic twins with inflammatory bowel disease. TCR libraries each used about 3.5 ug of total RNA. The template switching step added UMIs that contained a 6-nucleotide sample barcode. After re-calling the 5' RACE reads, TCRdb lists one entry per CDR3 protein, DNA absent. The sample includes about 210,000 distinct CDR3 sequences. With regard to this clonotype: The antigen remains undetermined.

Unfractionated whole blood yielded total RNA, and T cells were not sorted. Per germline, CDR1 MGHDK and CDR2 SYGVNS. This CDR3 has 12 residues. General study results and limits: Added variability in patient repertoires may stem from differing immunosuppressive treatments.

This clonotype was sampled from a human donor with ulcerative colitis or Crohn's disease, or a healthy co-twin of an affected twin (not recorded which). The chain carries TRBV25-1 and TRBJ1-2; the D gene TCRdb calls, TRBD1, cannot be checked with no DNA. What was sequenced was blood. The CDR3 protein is CASSAGTAGYTF.